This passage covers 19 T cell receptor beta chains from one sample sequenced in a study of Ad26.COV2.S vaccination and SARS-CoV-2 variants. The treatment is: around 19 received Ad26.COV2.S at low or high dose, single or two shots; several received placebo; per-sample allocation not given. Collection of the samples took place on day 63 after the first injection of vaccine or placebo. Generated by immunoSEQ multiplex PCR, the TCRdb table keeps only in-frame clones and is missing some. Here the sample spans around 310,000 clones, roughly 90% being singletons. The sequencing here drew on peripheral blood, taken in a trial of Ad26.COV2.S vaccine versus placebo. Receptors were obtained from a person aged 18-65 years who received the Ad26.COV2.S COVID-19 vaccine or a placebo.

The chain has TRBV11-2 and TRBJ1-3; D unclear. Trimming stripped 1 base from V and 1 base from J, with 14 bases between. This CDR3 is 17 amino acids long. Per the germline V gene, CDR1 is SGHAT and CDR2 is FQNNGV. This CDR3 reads CASSLARTAASGNTIYF. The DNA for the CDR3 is TGTGCCAGCAGCTTAGCCCGGACGGCGGCTTCTGGAAACACCATATATTTT.

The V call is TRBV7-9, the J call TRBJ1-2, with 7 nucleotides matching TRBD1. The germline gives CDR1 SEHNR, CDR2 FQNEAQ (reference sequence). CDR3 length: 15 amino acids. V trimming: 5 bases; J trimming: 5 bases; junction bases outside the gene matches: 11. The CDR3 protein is CASSATGQYGYGYTF. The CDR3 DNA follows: TGTGCCAGCAGCGCGACAGGGCAATACGGGTATGGCTACACCTTC. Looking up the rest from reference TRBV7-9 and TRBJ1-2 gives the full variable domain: DTGVSQNPRHKITKRGQNVTFRCDPISEHNRLYWYRQTLGQGPEFLTYFQNEAQLEKSRLLSDRFSAERPKGSFSTLEIQRTEQGDSAMYLCASSATGQYGYGYTFGSGTRLTVV.

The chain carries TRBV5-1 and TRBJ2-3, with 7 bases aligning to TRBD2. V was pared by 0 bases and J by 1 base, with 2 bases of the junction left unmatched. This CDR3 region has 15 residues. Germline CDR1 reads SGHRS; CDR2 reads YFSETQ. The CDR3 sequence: CASSLGGSRTDTQYF. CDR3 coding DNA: TGCGCCAGCAGCTTGGGCGGGAGCCGCACAGATACGCAGTATTTT.

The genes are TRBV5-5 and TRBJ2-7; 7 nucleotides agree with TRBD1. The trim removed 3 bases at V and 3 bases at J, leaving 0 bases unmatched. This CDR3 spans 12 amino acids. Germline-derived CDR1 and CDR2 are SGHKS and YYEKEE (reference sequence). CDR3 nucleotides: TGTGCCAGCAGCTGGGACAGCTACGAGCAGTACTTC. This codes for CASSWDSYEQYF.

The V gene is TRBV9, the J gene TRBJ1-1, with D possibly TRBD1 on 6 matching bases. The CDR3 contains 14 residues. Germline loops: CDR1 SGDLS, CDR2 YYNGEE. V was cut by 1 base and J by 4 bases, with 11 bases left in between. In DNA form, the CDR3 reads TGTGCCAGCAGCGTAATCGGGGGCGGCACTGAAGCTTTCTTT. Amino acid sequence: CASSVIGGGTEAFF.

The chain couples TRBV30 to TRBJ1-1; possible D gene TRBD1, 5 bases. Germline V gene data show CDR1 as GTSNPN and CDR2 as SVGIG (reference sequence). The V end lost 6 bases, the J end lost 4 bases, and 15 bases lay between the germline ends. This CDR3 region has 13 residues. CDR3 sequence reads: CACIGAMGTEAFF. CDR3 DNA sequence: TGTGCCTGTATAGGGGCTATGGGCACTGAAGCTTTCTTT.

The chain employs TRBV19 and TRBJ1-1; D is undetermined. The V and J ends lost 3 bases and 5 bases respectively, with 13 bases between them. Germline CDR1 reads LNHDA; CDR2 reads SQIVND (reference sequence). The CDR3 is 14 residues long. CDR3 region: CASSMVLDGTEAFF. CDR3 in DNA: TGTGCCAGTAGTATGGTACTGGACGGGACTGAAGCTTTCTTT.

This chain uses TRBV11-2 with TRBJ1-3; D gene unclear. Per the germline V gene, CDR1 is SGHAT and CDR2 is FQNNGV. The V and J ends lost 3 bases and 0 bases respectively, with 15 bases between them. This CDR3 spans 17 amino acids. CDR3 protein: CASSFFFGDDSGNTIYF. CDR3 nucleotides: TGTGCCAGCAGCTTCTTTTTCGGGGATGACTCTGGAAACACCATATATTTT.

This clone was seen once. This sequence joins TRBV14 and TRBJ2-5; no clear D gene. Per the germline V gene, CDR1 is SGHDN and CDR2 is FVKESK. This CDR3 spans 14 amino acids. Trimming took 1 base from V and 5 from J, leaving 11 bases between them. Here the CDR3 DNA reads TGTGCCAGCAGCCAAGCGATGGTGGGCGAGACCCAGTACTTC. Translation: CASSQAMVGETQYF.

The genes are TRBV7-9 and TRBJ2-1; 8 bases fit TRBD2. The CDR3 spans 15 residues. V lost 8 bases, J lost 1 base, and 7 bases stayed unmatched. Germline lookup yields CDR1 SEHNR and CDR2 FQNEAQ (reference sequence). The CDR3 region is CASGLAGESYNEQFF. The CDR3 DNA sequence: TGTGCCAGCGGCCTAGCGGGTGAATCCTACAATGAGCAGTTCTTC.

The CDR3 is CASSLGRDLVNTEAFF. Here the CDR3 DNA reads TGTGCCAGCAGCTTAGGCCGGGATCTGGTGAACACTGAAGCTTTCTTT. V and J are TRBV11-2 and TRBJ1-1; D gene uncertain. CDR3 length: 16 residues. The V end lost 1 base, the J end lost 0 bases, and 12 bases lay between the germline ends. Germline CDR1 is SGHAT and CDR2 is FQNNGV.

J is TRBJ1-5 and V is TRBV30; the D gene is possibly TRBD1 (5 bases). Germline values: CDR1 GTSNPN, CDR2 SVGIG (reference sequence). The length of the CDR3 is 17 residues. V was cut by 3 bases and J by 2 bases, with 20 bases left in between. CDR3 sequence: CAWRRALGTGGNQPQHF. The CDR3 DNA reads TGTGCCTGGAGGAGAGCTCTGGGAACGGGGGGCAATCAGCCCCAGCATTTT. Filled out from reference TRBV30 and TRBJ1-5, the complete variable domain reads SQTIHQWPATLVQPVGSPLSLECTVEGTSNPNLYWYRQAAGRGLQLLFYSVGIGQISSEVPQNLSASRPQDRQFILSSKKLLLSDSGFYLCAWRRALGTGGNQPQHFGDGTRLSIL.

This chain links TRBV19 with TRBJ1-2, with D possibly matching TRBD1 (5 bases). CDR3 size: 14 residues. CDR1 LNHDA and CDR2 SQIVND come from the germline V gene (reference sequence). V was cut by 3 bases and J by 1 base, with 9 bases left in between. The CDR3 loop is CASSIPGHNYGYTF. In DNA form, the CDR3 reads TGTGCCAGTAGTATCCCAGGACATAACTATGGCTACACCTTC.

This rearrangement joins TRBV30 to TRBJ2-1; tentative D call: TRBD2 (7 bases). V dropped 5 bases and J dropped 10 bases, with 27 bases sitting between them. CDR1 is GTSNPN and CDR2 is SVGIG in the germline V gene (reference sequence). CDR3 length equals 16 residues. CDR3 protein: CAWERRVAGFQGEQFF. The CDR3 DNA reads TGTGCCTGGGAAAGGCGGGTAGCGGGTTTTCAGGGGGAGCAGTTCTTC.

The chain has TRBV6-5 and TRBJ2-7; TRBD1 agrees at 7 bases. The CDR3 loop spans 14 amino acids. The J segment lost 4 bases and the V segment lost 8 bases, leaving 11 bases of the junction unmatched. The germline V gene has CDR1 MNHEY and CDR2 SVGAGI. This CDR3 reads CASGFGDSLYEQYV. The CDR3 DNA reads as TGTGCCAGCGGTTTCGGGGACAGCTTATACGAGCAGTACGTC.

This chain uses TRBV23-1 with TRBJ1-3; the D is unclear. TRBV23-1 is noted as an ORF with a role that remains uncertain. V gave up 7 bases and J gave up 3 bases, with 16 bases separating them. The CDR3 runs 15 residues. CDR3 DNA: TGCGCCAGCACTCCGGCAGGTGCCTGTGGAAACACCATATATTTT. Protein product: CASTPAGACGNTIYF.

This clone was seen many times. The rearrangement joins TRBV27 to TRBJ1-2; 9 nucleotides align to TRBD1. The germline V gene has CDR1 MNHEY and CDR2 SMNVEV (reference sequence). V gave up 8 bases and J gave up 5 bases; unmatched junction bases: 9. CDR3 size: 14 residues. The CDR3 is CASRPGQGRYGYTF. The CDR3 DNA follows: TGTGCCAGCCGTCCGGGACAGGGCCGGTATGGCTACACCTTC.

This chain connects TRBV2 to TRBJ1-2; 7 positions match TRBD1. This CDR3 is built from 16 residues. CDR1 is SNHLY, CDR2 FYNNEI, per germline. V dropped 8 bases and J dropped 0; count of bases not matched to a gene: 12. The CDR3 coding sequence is TGTGCCAGCCCAACCCCGGGACAGTCCCCTAACTATGGCTACACCTTC. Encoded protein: CASPTPGQSPNYGYTF.

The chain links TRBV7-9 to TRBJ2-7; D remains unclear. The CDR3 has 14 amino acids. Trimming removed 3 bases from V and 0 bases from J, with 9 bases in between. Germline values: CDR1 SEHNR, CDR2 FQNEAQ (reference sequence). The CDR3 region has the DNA TGTGCCAGCAGCTTCCTGGAGAGCTCCTACGAGCAGTACTTC. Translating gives CASSFLESSYEQYF. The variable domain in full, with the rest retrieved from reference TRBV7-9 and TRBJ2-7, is DTGVSQNPRHKITKRGQNVTFRCDPISEHNRLYWYRQTLGQGPEFLTYFQNEAQLEKSRLLSDRFSAERPKGSFSTLEIQRTEQGDSAMYLCASSFLESSYEQYFGPGTRLTVT.